This T cell receptor (beta chain) is drawn from a study of T cells in Graves' hyperthyroidism and ophthalmopathy. The study's findings and limits: In the analysis, a 13 V-J model separated ophthalmopathy from stable hyperthyroidism.

The source material, RNA transcripts, was used to amplify TCR beta CDR3 regions. TCR CDR3 underwent first-round RT-PCR with the HTBI primer set. MiXCR was run by TCRdb on the multiplex PCR reads, yielding one entry per CDR3 protein. Of about 35,000 distinct CDR3 sequences listed, 49% are singletons. Note on this clonotype: What it binds is not known.

The CDR3 runs 15 residues. Germline V gives CDR1 LNHDA, CDR2 SQIVND (reference sequence). The V end was cut by 6 bases, the J end by 3 bases, with 15 bases between. The chain recombines TRBV19 with TRBJ1-3; tentative D call: TRBD1 (6 bases). The TCR originated in a woman aged 50 to 60 with Graves' hyperthyroidism that later progressed to Graves' ophthalmopathy. Material for sequencing was blood. Written as DNA, the CDR3 is TGTGCCAGTAGCAACGCCGGGACAAGTGGAAACACCATATATTTT. Its protein is CASSNAGTSGNTIYF.